This note documents a single TCR beta chain sequence. What it binds is not known. The repertoire was sequenced with immunoSEQ multiplex PCR; TCRdb's copy has only in-frame clones and lacks some. The sample has over a million clones; 65% to 80% are singletons. Per germline, CDR1 MNHNS and CDR2 SASEGT. Trimming cost V 8 bases and J 5 bases, with 18 bases left between them. The CDR3 runs 14 residues. This entry comes from a study of shared clonotypes between healthy human individuals. The overall study: Contributing individuals were a couple of females and three males aged 18 to 49. Study findings and constraints: Non-shared clonotypes had lower generation probabilities than clonotypes shared by all four sorted-subset donors. When naive CD4 clonotypes were compared across a handful of donors, around 5% were shared.

Specimen: memory CD4+ T cells sorted from blood. This sample's subset: CD45RA-negative fraction. The receptor was derived from a young man in good health. The chain couples TRBV6-1 to TRBJ2-5; D tentatively reads TRBD1 or TRBD2 (7 bases each). In nucleotides, the CDR3 is TGTGCCAGCTCAAGGGGGCTAGCGGAGGAGACCCAGTACTTC. Its translation: CASSRGLAEETQYF.